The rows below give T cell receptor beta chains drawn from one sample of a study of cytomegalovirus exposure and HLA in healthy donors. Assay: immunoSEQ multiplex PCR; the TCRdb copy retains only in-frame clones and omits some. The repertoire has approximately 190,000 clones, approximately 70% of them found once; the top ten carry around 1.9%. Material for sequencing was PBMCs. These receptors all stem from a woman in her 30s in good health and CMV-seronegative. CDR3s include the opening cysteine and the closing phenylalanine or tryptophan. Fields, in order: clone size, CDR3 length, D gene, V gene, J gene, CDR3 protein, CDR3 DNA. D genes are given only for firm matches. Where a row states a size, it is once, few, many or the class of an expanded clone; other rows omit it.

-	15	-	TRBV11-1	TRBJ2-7	CASSLGGLLRYEQYF	TGTGCCAGCAGCTTAGGGGGGCTCCTCCGTTACGAGCAGTACTTC
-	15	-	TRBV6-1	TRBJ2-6	CSVEAGFSGANVLTF	TGTTCAGTCGAGGCGGGGTTCTCTGGGGCCAACGTCCTGACTTTC
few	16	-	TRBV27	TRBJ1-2	CASSPLGGGANYGYTF	TGTGCCAGCAGCCCTCTAGGCGGGGGCGCTAACTATGGCTACACCTTC
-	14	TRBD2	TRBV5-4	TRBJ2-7	CASSFGTRLYEQYF	TGTGCCAGCAGCTTCGGGACTAGGCTTTACGAGCAGTACTTC
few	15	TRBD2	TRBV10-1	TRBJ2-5	CASPQELAGEETQYF	TGCGCCAGCCCCCAAGAACTAGCGGGAGAAGAGACCCAGTACTTC
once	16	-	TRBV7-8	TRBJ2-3	CASSLSSYLHTDTQYF	TGTGCCAGCAGCCTCTCTAGCTACCTTCACACAGATACGCAGTATTTT
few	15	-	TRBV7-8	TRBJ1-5	CASSSSTATNQPQHF	TGTGCCAGCAGCTCCTCGACAGCGACTAATCAGCCCCAGCATTTT
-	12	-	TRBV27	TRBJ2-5	CASSNQGGEQYF	TGTGCCAGCAGTAATCAAGGGGGAGAGCAGTACTTC
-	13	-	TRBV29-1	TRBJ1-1	CSVETGSNTEAFF	TGCAGCGTTGAAACAGGGTCGAACACTGAAGCTTTCTTT
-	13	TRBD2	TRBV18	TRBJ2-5	CASSGGDQETQYF	TGTGCCAGCTCAGGGGGGGACCAAGAGACCCAGTACTTC
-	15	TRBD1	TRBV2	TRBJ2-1	CASRKSGTGPNEQFF	TGTGCCAGCCGTAAGTCCGGGACAGGGCCCAATGAGCAGTTCTTC
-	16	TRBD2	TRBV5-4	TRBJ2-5	CASSLGGGGAGETQYF	TGTGCCAGCAGCTTGGGGGGCGGGGGGGCAGGAGAGACCCAGTACTTC
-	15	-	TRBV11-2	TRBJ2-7	CASSLAGTHTGEQYF	TGTGCCAGCAGCCTCGCCGGGACTCACACGGGCGAGCAGTACTTC
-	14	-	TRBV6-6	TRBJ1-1	CASRDTGIQVEAFF	TGTGCCAGCAGGGACACAGGGATCCAGGTTGAAGCTTTCTTT
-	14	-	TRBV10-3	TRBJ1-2	CAISRQPANYGYTF	TGTGCCATCAGTCGACAACCAGCTAACTATGGCTACACCTTC
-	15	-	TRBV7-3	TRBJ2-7	CASSPNNGLTYEQYF	TGTGCCAGCAGCCCCAATAATGGACTTACCTACGAGCAGTACTTC
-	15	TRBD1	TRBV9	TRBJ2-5	CASSGDRGHQETQYF	TGTGCCAGCAGCGGGGACAGGGGGCACCAAGAGACCCAGTACTTC
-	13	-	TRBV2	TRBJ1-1	CASKWGTSAEAFF	TGTGCCAGCAAGTGGGGGACTTCGGCTGAAGCTTTCTTT
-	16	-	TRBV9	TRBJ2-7	CASSTAGTGPVGEQYF	TGTGCCAGCTCCACCGCCGGAACAGGCCCCGTTGGCGAGCAGTACTTC
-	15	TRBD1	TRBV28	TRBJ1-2	CASSLGTGVYYGYTF	TGTGCCAGCAGTCTGGGGACAGGGGTATACTATGGCTACACCTTC
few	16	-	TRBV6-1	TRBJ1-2	CASSEHGGGGLYGYTF	TGTGCCAGCAGTGAACACGGCGGGGGGGGGCTCTATGGCTACACCTTC
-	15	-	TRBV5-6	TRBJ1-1	CASSLSNRINTEAFF	TGTGCCAGCAGCTTGTCTAACCGAATTAACACTGAAGCTTTCTTT
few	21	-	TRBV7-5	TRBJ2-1	CVRSLVWRGAFQSGSYNEQFF	TGTGTCAGAAGCTTAGTCTGGCGGGGGGCCTTTCAATCTGGCTCCTACAATGAGCAGTTCTTC
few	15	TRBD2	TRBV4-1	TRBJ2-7	CASSQEERERYEQYF	TGCGCCAGCAGCCAAGAGGAGCGGGAGCGCTACGAGCAGTACTTC
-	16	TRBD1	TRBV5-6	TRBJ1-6	CASSLGDRGGNSPLHF	TGTGCCAGCAGCTTGGGGGACAGGGGTGGCAATTCACCCCTCCACTTT
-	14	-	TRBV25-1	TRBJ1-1	CASSEYKRAGRMFF	TGTGCCAGCAGTGAATATAAACGGGCAGGGAGGATGTTCTTT
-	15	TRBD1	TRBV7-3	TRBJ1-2	CASSPRGQRLYGYTF	TGTGCCAGCAGCCCACGGGGACAGAGACTCTATGGCTACACCTTC
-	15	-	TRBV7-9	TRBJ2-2	CASSLDRSGGGFLFF	TGTGCCAGCAGCTTAGATCGCTCGGGCGGCGGGTTCCTGTTTTTT
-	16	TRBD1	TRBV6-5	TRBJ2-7	CASSYSVRGISYEQYF	TGTGCCAGCAGTTACTCGGTCAGGGGGATCTCCTACGAGCAGTACTTC